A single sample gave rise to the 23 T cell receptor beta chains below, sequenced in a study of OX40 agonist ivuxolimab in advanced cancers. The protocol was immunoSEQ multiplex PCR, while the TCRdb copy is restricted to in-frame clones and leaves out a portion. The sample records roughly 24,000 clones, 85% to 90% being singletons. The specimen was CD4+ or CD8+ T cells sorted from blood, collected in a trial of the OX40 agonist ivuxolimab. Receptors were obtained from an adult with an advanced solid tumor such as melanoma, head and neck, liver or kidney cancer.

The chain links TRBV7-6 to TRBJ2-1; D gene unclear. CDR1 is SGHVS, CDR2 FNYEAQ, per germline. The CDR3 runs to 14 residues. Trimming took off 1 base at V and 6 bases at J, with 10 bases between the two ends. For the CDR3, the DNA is TGTGCCAGCAGCTTAGAGGTTAGGCCCAATGAGCAGTTCTTC. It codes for CASSLEVRPNEQFF.

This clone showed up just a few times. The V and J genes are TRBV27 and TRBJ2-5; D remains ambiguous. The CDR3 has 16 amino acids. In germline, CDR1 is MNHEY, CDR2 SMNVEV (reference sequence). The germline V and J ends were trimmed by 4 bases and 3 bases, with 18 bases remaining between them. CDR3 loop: CASSSPLKDGEETQYF. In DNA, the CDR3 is TGTGCCAGCAGTTCCCCCCTTAAGGACGGTGAAGAGACCCAGTACTTC.

The DNA for the CDR3 is TGTGCCAGCAGTGAAGGGACTAGCGTAATGCAGTTCTTC. Its translation is CASSEGTSVMQFF. V and J are TRBV6-1 and TRBJ2-1, with TRBD2 identical over 9 bases. The germline gives CDR1 MNHNS, CDR2 SASEGT. The CDR3 runs 13 residues. With 1 base clipped from V and 12 bases from J, the junction kept 4 bases outside the gene matches.

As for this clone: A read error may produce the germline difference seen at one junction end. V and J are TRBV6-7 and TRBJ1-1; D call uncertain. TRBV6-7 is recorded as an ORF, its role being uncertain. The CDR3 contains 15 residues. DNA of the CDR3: TGTGCCAGCAGTCCTCCGGGCCACCAGAACACTGAAACTTTCTTT. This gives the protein CASSPPGHQNTETFF.

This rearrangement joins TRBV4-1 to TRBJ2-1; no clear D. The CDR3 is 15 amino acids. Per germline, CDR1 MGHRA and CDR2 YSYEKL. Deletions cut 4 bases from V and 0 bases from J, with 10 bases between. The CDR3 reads CASSPRLSSYNEQFF. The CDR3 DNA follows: TGCGCCAGCAGCCCCAGGCTTAGCTCCTACAATGAGCAGTTCTTC.

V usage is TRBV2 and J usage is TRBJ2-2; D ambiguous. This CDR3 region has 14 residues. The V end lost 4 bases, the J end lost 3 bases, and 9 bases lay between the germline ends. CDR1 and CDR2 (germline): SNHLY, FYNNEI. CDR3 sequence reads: CASSVRSYTGELFF. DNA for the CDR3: TGTGCCAGCAGTGTCAGAAGTTACACCGGGGAGCTGTTTTTT. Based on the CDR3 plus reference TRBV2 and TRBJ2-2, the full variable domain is EPEVTQTPSHQVTQMGQEVILRCVPISNHLYFYWYRQILGQKVEFLVSFYNNEISEKSEIFDDQFSVERPDGSNFTLKIRSTKLEDSAMYFCASSVRSYTGELFFGEGSRLTVL.

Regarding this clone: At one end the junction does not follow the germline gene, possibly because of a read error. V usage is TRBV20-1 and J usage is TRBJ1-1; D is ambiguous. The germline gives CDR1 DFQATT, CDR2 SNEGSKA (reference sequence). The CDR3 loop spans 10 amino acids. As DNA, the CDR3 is TGCAGTGCTAGAGATCAACGGTCCCCATTT. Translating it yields CSARDQRSPF.

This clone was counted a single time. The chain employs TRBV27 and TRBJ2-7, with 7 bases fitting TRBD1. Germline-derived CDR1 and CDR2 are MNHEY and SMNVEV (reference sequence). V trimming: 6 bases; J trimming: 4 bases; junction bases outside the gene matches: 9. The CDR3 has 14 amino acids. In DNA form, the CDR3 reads TGTGCCAGCAGCCGATTAGGGGGCGGGTACGAGCAGTACTTC. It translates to CASSRLGGGYEQYF.

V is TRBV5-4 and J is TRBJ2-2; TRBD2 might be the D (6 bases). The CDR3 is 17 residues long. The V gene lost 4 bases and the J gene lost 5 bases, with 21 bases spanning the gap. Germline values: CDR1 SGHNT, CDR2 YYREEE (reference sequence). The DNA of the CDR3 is TGTGCCAGCAGCCTAGGCCCCATCGGAGGGCGGACCGGGGAGCTGTTTTTT. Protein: CASSLGPIGGRTGELFF.

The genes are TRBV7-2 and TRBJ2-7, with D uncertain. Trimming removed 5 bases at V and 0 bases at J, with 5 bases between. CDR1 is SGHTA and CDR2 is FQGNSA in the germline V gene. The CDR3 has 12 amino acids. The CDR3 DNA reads TGTGCCAGCAGCGAAATCTCCTACGAGCAGTACTTC. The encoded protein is CASSEISYEQYF. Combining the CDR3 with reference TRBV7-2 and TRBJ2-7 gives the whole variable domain GAGVSQSPSNKVTEKGKDVELRCDPISGHTALYWYRQSLGQGLEFLIYFQGNSAPDKSGLPSDRFSAERTGGSVSTLTIQRTQQEDSAVYLCASSEISYEQYFGPGTRLTVT.

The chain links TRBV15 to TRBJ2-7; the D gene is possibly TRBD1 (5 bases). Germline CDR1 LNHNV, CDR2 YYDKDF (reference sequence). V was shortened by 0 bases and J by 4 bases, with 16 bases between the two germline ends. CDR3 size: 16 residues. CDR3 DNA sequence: TGTGCCACCAGCAGAGATAGAGGAACAGGAGCTTACGAGCAGTACTTC. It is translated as CATSRDRGTGAYEQYF. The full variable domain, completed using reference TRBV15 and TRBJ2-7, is DAMVIQNPRYQVTQFGKPVTLSCSQTLNHNVMYWYQQKSSQAPKLLFHYYDKDFNNEADTPDNFQSRRPNTSFCFLDIRSPGLGDTAMYLCATSRDRGTGAYEQYFGPGTRLTVT.

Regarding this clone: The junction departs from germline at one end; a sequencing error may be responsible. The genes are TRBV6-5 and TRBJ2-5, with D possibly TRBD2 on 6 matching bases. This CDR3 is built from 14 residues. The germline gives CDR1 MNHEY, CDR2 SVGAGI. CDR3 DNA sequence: TGTGCCAGCGGTTACGTGCGGGATCAAGAGACCCAGTACTTC. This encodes CASGYVRDQETQYF.

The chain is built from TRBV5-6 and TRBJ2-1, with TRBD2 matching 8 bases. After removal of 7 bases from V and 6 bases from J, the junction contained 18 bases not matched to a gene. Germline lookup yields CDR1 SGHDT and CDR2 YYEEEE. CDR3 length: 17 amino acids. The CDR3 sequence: CASRAGGGAGVLNEQFF. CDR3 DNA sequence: TGTGCCAGCCGGGCTGGGGGGGGAGCGGGGGTCCTCAATGAGCAGTTCTTC.

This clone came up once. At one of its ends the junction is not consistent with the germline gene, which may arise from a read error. In nucleotides, the CDR3 is TGTGCCAGTAGTACCCGACAGGGGGTTTTAAGGTTGGACACTGATGCTTTCTTT. Encoded protein: CASSTRQGVLRLDTDAFF. V and J are TRBV19 and TRBJ1-1, with 9 bases matching TRBD1. From germline, CDR1 is LNHDA and CDR2 SQIVND (reference sequence). This CDR3 is 18 amino acids long.

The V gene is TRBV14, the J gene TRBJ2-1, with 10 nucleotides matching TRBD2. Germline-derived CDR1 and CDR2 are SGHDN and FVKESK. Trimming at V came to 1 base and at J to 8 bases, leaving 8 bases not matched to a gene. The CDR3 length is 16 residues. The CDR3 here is CASSQGWLAGEDEQFF. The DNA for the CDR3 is TGTGCCAGCAGCCAAGGATGGCTAGCGGGGGAGGATGAGCAGTTCTTC. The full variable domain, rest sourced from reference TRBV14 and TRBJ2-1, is EAGVTQFPSHSVIEKGQTVTLRCDPISGHDNLYWYRRVMGKEIKFLLHFVKESKQDESGMPNNRFLAERTGGTYSTLKVQPAELEDSGVYFCASSQGWLAGEDEQFFGPGTRLTVL.

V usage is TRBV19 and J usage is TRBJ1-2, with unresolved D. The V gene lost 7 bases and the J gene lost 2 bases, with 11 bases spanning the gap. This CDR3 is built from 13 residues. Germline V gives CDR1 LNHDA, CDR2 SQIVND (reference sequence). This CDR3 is CASKLGSNYGYTF. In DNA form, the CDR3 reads TGTGCCAGTAAGTTGGGTTCCAACTATGGCTACACCTTC.

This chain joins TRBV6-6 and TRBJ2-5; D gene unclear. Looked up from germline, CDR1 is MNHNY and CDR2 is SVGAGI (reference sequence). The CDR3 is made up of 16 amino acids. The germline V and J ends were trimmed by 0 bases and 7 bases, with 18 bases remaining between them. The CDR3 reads CASSYSMVKLLGTQYF. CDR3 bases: TGTGCCAGCAGTTACTCGATGGTAAAGCTCCTGGGGACCCAGTACTTC.

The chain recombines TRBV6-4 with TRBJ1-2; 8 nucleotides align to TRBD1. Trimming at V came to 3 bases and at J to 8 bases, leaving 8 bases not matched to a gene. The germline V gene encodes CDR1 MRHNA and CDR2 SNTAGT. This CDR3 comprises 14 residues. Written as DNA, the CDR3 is TGTGCCAGCAGTGAAAACAGGGGGTTAGGAGGCTACACCTTC. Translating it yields CASSENRGLGGYTF.

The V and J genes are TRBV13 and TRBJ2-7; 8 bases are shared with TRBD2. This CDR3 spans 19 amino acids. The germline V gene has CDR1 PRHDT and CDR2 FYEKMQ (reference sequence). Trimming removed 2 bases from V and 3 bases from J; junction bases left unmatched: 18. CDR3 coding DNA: TGTGCCAGCAGCTTAAGTCCCGGGGGGGGCGTCTCCAGAATCTACGAGCAGTACTTC. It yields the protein CASSLSPGGGVSRIYEQYF. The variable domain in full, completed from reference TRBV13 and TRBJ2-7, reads AAGVIQSPRHLIKEKRETATLKCYPIPRHDTVYWYQQGPGQDPQFLISFYEKMQSDKGSIPDRFSAQQFSDYHSELNMSSLELGDSALYFCASSLSPGGGVSRIYEQYFGPGTRLTVT.

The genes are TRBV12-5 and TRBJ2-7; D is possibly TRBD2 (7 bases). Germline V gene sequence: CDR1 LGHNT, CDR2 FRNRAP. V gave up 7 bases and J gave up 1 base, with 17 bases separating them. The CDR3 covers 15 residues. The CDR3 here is CASAEGGQGSYEQYF. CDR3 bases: TGTGCTAGTGCCGAGGGGGGGCAAGGGTCCTACGAGCAGTACTTC.

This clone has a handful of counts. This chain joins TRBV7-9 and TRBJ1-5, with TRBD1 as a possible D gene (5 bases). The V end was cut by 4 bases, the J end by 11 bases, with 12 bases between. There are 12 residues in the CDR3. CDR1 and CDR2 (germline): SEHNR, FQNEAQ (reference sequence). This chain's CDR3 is CASSSGVGAQHF. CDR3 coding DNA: TGTGCCAGCAGCTCCGGTGTGGGGGCCCAGCATTTT.

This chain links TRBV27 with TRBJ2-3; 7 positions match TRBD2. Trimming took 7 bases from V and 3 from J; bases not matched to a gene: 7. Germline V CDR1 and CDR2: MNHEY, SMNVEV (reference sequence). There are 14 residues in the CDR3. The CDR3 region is CASTWGGRTDTQYF. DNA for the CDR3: TGTGCCAGCACATGGGGCGGGAGAACAGATACGCAGTATTTT.

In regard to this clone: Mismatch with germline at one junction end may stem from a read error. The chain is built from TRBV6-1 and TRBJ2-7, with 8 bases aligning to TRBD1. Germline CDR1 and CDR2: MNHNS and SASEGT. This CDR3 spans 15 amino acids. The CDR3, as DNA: TGTGCCAGCAGGGAAGGACAGGGCGAATCCTACGAGCAGTACTTC. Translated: CASREGQGESYEQYF.